This entry describes one TCR beta chain. These data originate in a study of blood T cell repertoires in COVID-19. Turning to the study itself: COVID-19 samples from acute and convalescent phases originated in the United States, Italy and Spain. The cDNA or gDNA used as material had been derived from T cells, B-cell-depleted T cells, or PBMCs.

Original handling: Amplified reference gene primers provided the basis for estimating nucleated cell counts. TCRdb keeps only in-frame clones here, not all; method: immunoSEQ multiplex PCR. That table furnishes V, J and clone size, whereas the DNA furnished D and trimming. The sample lists 150,000 to 200,000 clones, around nine tenths occurring once. CDR1 and CDR2 (germline): MNHEY, SMNVEV (reference sequence). The length of the CDR3 is 15 residues. Trimming removed 6 bases from V and 7 bases from J; junction bases left unmatched: 9. The clonotype originates from a man between 60 and 75 years old with active or convalescent COVID-19. Sequenced input: peripheral blood. The J gene is TRBJ1-4, the V gene TRBV27; 9 nucleotides match TRBD1. The CDR3: CASRLAGTGLEKLFF. The CDR3 nucleotides are TGTGCCAGCAGGTTGGCCGGGACAGGGCTTGAAAAACTGTTTTTT.